Described below is a single T cell receptor beta chain sequence and its context. Per the germline V gene, CDR1 is MDHEN and CDR2 is SYDVKM. V was cut by 1 base and J by 1 base, with 8 bases left in between. The CDR3 runs 15 residues. Original handling: Amplification of reference gene primers provided the estimated nucleated cell counts. Clones were sequenced by immunoSEQ multiplex PCR, and TCRdb holds only the in-frame ones, with some missing. That table is the source of V, J and clone size, and D and trimming were worked out from the DNA. This table has 120,000 to 150,000 clones, around 81% appearing once. The sample originates from a study of blood T cell repertoires in COVID-19. Whole-study context: There were acute and convalescent COVID-19 samples, and they came from the United States, Italy and Spain. Sources were T cells, B-cell-depleted T cells, or PBMCs; the material itself was cDNA or gDNA.

The receptor was derived from a woman in her 50s with acute or convalescent COVID-19. Sequenced sample: peripheral blood. The rearrangement joins TRBV28 to TRBJ2-4; D is unresolved. CDR3 nucleotides: TGTGCCAGCAGTTTATTCACCGGGGCCAAAAACATTCAGTACTTC. This gives the protein CASSLFTGAKNIQYF.